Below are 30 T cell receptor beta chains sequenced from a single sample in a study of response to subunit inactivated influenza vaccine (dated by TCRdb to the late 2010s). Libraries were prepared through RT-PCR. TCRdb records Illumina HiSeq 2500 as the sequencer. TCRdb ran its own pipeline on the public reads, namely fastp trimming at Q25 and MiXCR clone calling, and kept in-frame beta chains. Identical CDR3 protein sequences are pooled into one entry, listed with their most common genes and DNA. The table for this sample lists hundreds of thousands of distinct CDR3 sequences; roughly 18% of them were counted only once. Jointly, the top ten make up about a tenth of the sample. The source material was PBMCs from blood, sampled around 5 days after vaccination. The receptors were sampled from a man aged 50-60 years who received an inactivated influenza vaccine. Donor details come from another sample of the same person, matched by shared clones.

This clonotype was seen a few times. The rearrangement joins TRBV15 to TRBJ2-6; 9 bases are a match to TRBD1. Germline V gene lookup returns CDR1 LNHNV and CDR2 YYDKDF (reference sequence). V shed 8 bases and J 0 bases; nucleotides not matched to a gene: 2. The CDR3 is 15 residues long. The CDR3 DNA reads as TGTGCCACCGGACAGGGGTTCTCTGGGGCCAACGTCCTGACTTTC. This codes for CATGQGFSGANVLTF.

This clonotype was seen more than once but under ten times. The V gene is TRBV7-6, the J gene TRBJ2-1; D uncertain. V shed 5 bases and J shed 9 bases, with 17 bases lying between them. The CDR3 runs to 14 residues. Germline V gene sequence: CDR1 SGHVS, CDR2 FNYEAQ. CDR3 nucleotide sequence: TGTGCCAGCAGCCAAACACCTAGAACCCGTGAGCAGTTCTTC. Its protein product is CASSQTPRTREQFF.

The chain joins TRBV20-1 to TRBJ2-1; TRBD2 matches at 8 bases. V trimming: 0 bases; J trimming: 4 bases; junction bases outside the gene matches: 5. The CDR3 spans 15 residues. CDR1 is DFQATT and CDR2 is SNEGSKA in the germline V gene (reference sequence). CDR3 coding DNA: TGCAGTGCTAGAGATCCCAGCGGGAGATACAATGAGCAGTTCTTC. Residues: CSARDPSGRYNEQFF.

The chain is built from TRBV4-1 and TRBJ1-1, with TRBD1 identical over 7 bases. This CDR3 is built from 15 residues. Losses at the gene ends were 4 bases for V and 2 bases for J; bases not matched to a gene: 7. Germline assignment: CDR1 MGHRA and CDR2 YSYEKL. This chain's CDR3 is CASSPETGFNTEAFF. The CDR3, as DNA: TGCGCCAGCAGCCCCGAGACAGGGTTCAACACTGAAGCTTTCTTT.

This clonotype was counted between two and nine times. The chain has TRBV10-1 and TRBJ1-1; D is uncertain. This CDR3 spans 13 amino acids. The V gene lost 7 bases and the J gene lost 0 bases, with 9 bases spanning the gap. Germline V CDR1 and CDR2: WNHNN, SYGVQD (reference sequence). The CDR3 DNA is TGCGCCAGCACCCGGTCCATGAACACTGAAGCTTTCTTT. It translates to CASTRSMNTEAFF.

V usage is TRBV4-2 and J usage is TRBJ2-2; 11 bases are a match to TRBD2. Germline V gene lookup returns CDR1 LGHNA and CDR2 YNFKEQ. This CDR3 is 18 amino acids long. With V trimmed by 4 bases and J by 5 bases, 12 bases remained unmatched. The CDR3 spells CASSPYTSGGRVTGELFF. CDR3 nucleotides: TGTGCCAGCAGCCCGTACACTAGCGGGGGTCGGGTAACCGGGGAGCTGTTTTTT.

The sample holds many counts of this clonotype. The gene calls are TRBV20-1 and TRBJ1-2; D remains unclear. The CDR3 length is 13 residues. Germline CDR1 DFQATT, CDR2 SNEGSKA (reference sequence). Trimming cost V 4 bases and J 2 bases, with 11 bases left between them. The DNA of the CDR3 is TGCAGTGCTAAGCCTCCGGAGAACTATGGCTACACCTTC. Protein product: CSAKPPENYGYTF.

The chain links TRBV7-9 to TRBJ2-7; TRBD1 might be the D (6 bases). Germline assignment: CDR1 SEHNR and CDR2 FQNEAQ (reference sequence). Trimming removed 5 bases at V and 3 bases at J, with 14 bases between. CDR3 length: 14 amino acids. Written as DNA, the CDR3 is TGTGCCAGCAGCCACTCAGGGGATTTCTACGAGCAGTACTTC. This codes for CASSHSGDFYEQYF.

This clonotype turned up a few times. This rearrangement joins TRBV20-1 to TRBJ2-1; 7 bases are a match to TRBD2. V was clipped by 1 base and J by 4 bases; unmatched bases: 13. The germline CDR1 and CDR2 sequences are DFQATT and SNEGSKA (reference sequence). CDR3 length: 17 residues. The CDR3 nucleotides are TGCAGTGCTAGAGCAGCCCCAGGGACTATCTCTTACAATGAGCAGTTCTTC. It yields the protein CSARAAPGTISYNEQFF.

The CDR3, as DNA: TGCAGTGCTAGAGTTGGCGGGAGTAACTACAATGAGCAGTTCTTC. It codes for CSARVGGSNYNEQFF. The chain employs TRBV20-1 and TRBJ2-1; 7 positions agree with TRBD2. The CDR3 extends over 15 amino acids. Trimming at V came to 1 base and at J to 3 bases, leaving 6 bases not matched to a gene. Germline values: CDR1 DFQATT, CDR2 SNEGSKA (reference sequence).

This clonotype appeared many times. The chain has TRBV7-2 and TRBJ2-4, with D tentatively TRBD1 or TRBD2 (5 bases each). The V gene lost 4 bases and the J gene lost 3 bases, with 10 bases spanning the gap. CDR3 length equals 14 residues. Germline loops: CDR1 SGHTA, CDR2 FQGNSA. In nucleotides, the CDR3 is TGTGCCAGCAGCTACCGAGGGGTCAAAAACATTCAGTACTTC. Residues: CASSYRGVKNIQYF.

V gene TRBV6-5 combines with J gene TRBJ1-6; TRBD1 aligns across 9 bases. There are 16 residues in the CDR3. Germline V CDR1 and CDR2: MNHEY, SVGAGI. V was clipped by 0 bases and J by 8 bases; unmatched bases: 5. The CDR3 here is CASSYSRRTGDSPLHF. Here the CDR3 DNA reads TGTGCCAGCAGTTACTCGAGGCGGACAGGGGATTCACCCCTCCACTTT.

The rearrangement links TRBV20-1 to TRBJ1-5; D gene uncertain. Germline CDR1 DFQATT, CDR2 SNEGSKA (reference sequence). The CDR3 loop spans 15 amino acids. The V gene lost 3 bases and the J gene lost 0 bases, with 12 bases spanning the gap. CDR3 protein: CSASLNRYSNQPQHF. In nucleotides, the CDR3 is TGCAGTGCTAGTTTAAACCGGTATAGCAATCAGCCCCAGCATTTT.

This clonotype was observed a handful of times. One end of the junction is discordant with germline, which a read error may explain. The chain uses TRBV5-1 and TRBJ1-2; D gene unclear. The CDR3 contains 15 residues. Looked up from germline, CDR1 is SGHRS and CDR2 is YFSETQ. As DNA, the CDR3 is TGCGCCAGCAGCTTGTTTCATTCCAAAAACTATGACTACACCTTC. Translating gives CASSLFHSKNYDYTF.

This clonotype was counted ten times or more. The CDR3 spells CASSSGQVGYTF. DNA of the CDR3: TGTGCCAGCAGCTCCGGACAGGTGGGCTACACCTTC. The rearrangement links TRBV7-9 to TRBJ1-2; 7 positions match TRBD1. Germline trimming cut 4 bases from V and 8 bases from J; bases unmatched to any gene: 4. Germline V gives CDR1 SEHNR, CDR2 FQNEAQ (reference sequence). The CDR3 consists of 12 residues.

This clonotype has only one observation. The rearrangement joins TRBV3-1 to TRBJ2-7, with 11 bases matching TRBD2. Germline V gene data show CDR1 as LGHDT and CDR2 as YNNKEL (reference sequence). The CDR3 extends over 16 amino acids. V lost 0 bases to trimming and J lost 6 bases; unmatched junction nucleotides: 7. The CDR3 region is CASSQDGTSGSREQYF. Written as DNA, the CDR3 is TGTGCCAGCAGCCAAGATGGGACTAGCGGATCCCGCGAGCAGTACTTC.

The CDR3 sequence: CASSRQGFSGNTIYF. CDR3 sequence (DNA): TGTGCCAGCAGTCGACAGGGGTTCTCTGGAAACACCATATATTTT. This chain joins TRBV6-1 and TRBJ1-3, with 8 bases identical to TRBD1. The CDR3 consists of 15 residues. Trimming took 5 bases from V and 0 from J; bases not matched to a gene: 3. CDR1 MNHNS and CDR2 SASEGT come from the germline V gene.

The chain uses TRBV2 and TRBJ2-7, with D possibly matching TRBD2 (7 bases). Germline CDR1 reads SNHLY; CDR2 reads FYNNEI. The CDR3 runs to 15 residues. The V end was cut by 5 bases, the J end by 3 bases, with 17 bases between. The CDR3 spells CASSLPGGQNYEQYF. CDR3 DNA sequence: TGTGCCAGCAGTCTCCCGGGGGGACAAAACTACGAGCAGTACTTC.

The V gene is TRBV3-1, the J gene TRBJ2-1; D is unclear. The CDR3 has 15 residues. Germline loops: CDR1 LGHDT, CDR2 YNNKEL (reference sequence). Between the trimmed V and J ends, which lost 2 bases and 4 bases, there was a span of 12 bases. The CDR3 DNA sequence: TGTGCCAGCAGCCAACGGACGGCCCGATACAATGAGCAGTTCTTC. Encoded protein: CASSQRTARYNEQFF.

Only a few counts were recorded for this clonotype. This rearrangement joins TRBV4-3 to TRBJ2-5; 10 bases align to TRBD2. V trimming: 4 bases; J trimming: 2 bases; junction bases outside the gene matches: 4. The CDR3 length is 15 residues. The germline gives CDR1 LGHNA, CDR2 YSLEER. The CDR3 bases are TGCGCCAGCAGCCCCTCTAGCGGGGGACAAGAGACCCAGTACTTC. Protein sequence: CASSPSSGGQETQYF.

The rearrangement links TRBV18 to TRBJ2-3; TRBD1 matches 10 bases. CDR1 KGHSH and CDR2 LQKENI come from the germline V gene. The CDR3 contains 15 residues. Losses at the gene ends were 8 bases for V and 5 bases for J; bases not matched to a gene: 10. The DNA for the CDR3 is TGTGCCAGCACTACCGGGACAGGGGCTGGAGATACGCAGTATTTT. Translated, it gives CASTTGTGAGDTQYF.

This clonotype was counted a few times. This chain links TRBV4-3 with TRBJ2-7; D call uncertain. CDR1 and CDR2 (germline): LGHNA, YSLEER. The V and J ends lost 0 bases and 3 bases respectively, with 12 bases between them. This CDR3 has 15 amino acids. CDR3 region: CASSQEERTSYEQYF. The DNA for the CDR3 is TGCGCCAGCAGCCAAGAAGAAAGAACGAGCTACGAGCAGTACTTC.

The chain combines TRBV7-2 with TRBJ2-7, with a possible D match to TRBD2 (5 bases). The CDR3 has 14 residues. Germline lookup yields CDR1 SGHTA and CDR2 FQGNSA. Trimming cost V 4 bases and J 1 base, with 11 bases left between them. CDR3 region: CASSSAGSSYEQYF. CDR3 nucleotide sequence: TGTGCCAGCAGCTCCGCGGGTTCGTCCTACGAGCAGTACTTC.

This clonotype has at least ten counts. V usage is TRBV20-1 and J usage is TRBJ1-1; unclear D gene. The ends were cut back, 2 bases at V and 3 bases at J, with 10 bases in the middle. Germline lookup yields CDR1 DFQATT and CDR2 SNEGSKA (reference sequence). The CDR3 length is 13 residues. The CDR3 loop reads CSARFQDYTEAFF. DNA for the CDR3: TGCAGTGCTAGATTCCAGGACTACACTGAAGCTTTCTTT.

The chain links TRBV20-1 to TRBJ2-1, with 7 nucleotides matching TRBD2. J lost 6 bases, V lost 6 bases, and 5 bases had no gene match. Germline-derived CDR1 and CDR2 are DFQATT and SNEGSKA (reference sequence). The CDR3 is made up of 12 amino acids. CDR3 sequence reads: CSALGGINEQFF. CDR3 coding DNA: TGCAGTGCCCTGGGAGGGATCAATGAGCAGTTCTTC.

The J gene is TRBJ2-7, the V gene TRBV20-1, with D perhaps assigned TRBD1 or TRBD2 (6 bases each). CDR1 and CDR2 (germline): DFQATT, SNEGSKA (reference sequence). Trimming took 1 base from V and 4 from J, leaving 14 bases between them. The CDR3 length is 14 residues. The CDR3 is CSARAGTGRYEQYF. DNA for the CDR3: TGCAGTGCTAGAGCAGGCACAGGGAGGTACGAGCAGTACTTC.

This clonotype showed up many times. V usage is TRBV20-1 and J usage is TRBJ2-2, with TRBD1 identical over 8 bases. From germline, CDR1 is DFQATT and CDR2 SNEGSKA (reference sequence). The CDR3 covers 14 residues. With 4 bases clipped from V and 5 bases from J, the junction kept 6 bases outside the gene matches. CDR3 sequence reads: CSATDRGSTGELFF. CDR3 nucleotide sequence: TGCAGTGCTACCGACAGGGGAAGTACCGGGGAGCTGTTTTTT.

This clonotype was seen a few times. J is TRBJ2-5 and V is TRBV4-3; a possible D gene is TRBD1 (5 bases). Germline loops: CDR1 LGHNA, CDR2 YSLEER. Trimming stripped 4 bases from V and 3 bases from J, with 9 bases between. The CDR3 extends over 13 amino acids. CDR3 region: CASSPRQKETQYF. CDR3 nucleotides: TGCGCCAGCAGCCCTCGACAGAAAGAGACCCAGTACTTC.

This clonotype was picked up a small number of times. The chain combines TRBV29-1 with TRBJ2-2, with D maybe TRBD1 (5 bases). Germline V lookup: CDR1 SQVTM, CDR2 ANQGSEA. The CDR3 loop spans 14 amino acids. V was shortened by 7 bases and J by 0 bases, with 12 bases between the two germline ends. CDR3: CSGRQHTNTGELFF. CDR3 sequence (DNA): TGCAGCGGACGACAGCACACGAACACCGGGGAGCTGTTTTTT.

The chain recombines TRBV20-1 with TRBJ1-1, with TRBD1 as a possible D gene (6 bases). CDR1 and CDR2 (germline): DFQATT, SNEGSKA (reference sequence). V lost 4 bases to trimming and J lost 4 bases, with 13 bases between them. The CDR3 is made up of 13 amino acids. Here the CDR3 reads CSAKQGFSTEAFF. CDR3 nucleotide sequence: TGCAGTGCTAAGCAGGGGTTCAGCACTGAAGCTTTCTTT.